Below, 21 T cell receptor beta chains from the same sample are listed, as sequenced in a study of blood T cell repertoires in COVID-19. Data came from immunoSEQ multiplex PCR; TCRdb stores just in-frame clones and leaves some out. Of around 190,000 clones listed, about 81% were seen once; the top ten hold under 4%. The source material was PBMCs or T cells enriched from blood (not recorded which). The receptor source for this set is a woman aged 25 to 39 who had recovered from COVID-19.

The chain has TRBV12-3 or TRBV12-4 and TRBJ1-2; no clear D. With 3 bases removed from V and 1 base from J, the gap between germline ends came to 6 bases. The CDR3 totals 13 residues. The CDR3 is CASSLLDNYGYTF. The CDR3, as DNA: TGTGCCAGCAGTTTGTTAGATAACTATGGCTACACCTTC.

V usage is TRBV7-2 and J usage is TRBJ2-1; 9 nucleotides align to TRBD2. V shed 4 bases and J 4 bases; nucleotides not matched to a gene: 8. The CDR3 totals 16 residues. CDR1 is SGHTA, CDR2 FQGNSA, per germline. CDR3 residues: CASSSPGGGVYNEQFF. The CDR3 DNA reads as TGTGCCAGCAGCTCCCCCGGCGGGGGGGTATACAATGAGCAGTTCTTC.

V is TRBV29-1 and J is TRBJ1-1; 9 nucleotides align to TRBD1. J lost 13 bases, V lost 7 bases, and 7 bases had no gene match. Germline assignment: CDR1 SQVTM and CDR2 ANQGSEA. This CDR3 spans 10 amino acids. The CDR3 reads CSAGTGKGFF. For the CDR3, the DNA is TGCAGCGCAGGGACAGGGAAGGGTTTCTTT.

The CDR3 protein is CASSPRTSGRFYNEQFF. In DNA, the CDR3 is TGTGCCAGCAGCCCTCGGACTAGCGGGAGATTCTACAATGAGCAGTTCTTC. This chain connects TRBV9 to TRBJ2-1; 13 bases are a match to TRBD2. CDR3 length: 17 amino acids. V gave up 4 bases and J gave up 3 bases; unmatched junction bases: 7. Germline assignment: CDR1 SGDLS and CDR2 YYNGEE.

The chain joins TRBV7-2 to TRBJ1-2; 10 bases fit TRBD1. V trimming: 6 bases; J trimming: 6 bases; junction bases outside the gene matches: 10. Germline V gives CDR1 SGHTA, CDR2 FQGNSA. The CDR3 totals 15 residues. The CDR3 nucleotides read TGTGCCAGCAGTCGTGGGACAGGGGTCTCCGATGGCTACACCTTC. It codes for CASSRGTGVSDGYTF.

The rearrangement uses TRBV7-6 and TRBJ1-2; tentatively, D is TRBD1 (6 bases). V was cut by 5 bases and J by 0 bases, with 10 bases left in between. CDR1 and CDR2 from the germline V gene are SGHVS and FNYEAQ. This CDR3 is 14 amino acids long. CDR3 DNA sequence: TGTGCCAGCAGCCCGAGGACAGCTAACTATGGCTACACCTTC. Its translation is CASSPRTANYGYTF.

Only one count was recorded for this clone. The chain has TRBV5-1 and TRBJ2-1, with D tentatively TRBD2 (7 bases). Germline V lookup: CDR1 SGHRS, CDR2 YFSETQ. The length of the CDR3 is 16 residues. V was trimmed by 4 bases and J by 4 bases, leaving 18 bases between them. CDR3: CASSQGPASGYNEQFF. The CDR3 DNA follows: TGCGCCAGCAGCCAGGGGCCGGCTAGCGGTTACAATGAGCAGTTCTTC. Using reference TRBV5-1 and TRBJ2-1 for the parts outside the CDR3, the full variable domain is KAGVTQTPRYLIKTRGQQVTLSCSPISGHRSVSWYQQTPGQGLQFLFEYFSETQRNKGNFPGRFSGRQFSNSRSEMNVSTLELGDSALYLCASSQGPASGYNEQFFGPGTRLTVL.

This chain links TRBV5-1 with TRBJ2-3, with a possible D match to TRBD2 (6 bases). This CDR3 comprises 14 residues. With 7 bases removed from V and 0 bases from J, the gap between germline ends came to 12 bases. Germline values: CDR1 SGHRS, CDR2 YFSETQ. CDR3 DNA: TGCGCCAGCTCCGAGGGGACTAGCACAGATACGCAGTATTTT. This encodes CASSEGTSTDTQYF. The variable domain in full, with the rest retrieved from reference TRBV5-1 and TRBJ2-3, is KAGVTQTPRYLIKTRGQQVTLSCSPISGHRSVSWYQQTPGQGLQFLFEYFSETQRNKGNFPGRFSGRQFSNSRSEMNVSTLELGDSALYLCASSEGTSTDTQYFGPGTRLTVL.

This clone was recorded once. The rearrangement uses TRBV6-5 and TRBJ2-7; 10 bases align to TRBD2. J gave up 4 bases and V 7 bases, and 7 bases lay outside the gene matches. The CDR3 loop spans 14 amino acids. The V gene's germline CDR1 is MNHEY and CDR2 SVGAGI. CDR3 nucleotide sequence: TGTGCCAGCACCCCCCTAGCGGGAGCTTACGAGCAGTACTTC. Encoded protein: CASTPLAGAYEQYF.

The CDR3 is CASSSPRDTDTQYF. CDR3 DNA sequence: TGTGCCAGCAGCTCGCCCCGAGACACAGATACGCAGTATTTT. This chain uses TRBV11-3 with TRBJ2-3; D is uncertain. Germline values: CDR1 SGHNT, CDR2 YENEEA. This CDR3 region has 14 residues. V lost 4 bases and J 2 bases, leaving 10 bases between the germline ends.

This clone occurred once. This rearrangement joins TRBV5-1 to TRBJ1-1; 7 positions agree with TRBD1. Germline V CDR1 and CDR2: SGHRS, YFSETQ. The CDR3 spans 15 residues. With V trimmed by 5 bases and J by 3 bases, 10 bases remained unmatched. CDR3 protein: CASRSRQGGYTEAFF. CDR3 nucleotides: TGCGCCAGCAGGTCCCGACAGGGCGGATACACTGAAGCTTTCTTT.

V gene TRBV5-1 combines with J gene TRBJ2-2, with 11 bases identical to TRBD1. With V trimmed by 2 bases and J by 6 bases, 3 bases remained unmatched. Germline CDR1 reads SGHRS; CDR2 reads YFSETQ. This CDR3 spans 15 amino acids. CDR3 nucleotides: TGCGCCAGCAGCTTAAGGACAGGGGGCTCCGGGGAGCTGTTTTTT. Translated: CASSLRTGGSGELFF.

This sequence joins TRBV28 and TRBJ1-1; D perhaps matches TRBD1 (5 bases). Trimming removed 9 bases from V and 4 bases from J, with 9 bases in between. Looked up from germline, CDR1 is MDHEN and CDR2 is SYDVKM. This CDR3 has 11 amino acids. CDR3 nucleotide sequence: TGTGCCAGTAGACAGCTCACTGAAGCTTTCTTT. This translates into CASRQLTEAFF. Full variable domain (remainder filled in from reference TRBV28 and TRBJ1-1): DVKVTQSSRYLVKRTGEKVFLECVQDMDHENMFWYRQDPGLGLRLIYFSYDVKMKEKGDIPEGYSVSREKKERFSLILESASTNQTSMYLCASRQLTEAFFGQGTRLTVV.

The rearrangement joins TRBV27 to TRBJ2-1; 7 bases align to TRBD2. J gave up 3 bases and V 4 bases, and 15 bases lay outside the gene matches. Per germline, CDR1 MNHEY and CDR2 SMNVEV (reference sequence). The CDR3 has 18 amino acids. CDR3 sequence: CASSSKTYRGVGYNEQFF. The CDR3 coding sequence is TGTGCCAGCAGTTCCAAGACCTATCGGGGGGTTGGCTACAATGAGCAGTTCTTC.

The J gene is TRBJ1-5, the V gene TRBV19; D not resolved. V lost 3 bases to trimming and J lost 0 bases, with 9 bases between them. The CDR3 sequence is 15 residues long. Germline loops: CDR1 LNHDA, CDR2 SQIVND (reference sequence). The DNA of the CDR3 is TGTGCCAGTAGTATTAGCGGTGATAGCAATCAGCCCCAGCATTTT. This codes for CASSISGDSNQPQHF.

The V gene is TRBV6-1, the J gene TRBJ2-3; 12 bases are shared with TRBD2. The CDR3 length is 16 residues. The V gene's germline CDR1 is MNHNS and CDR2 SASEGT. J lost 5 bases, V lost 2 bases, and 5 bases had no gene match. This CDR3 is CASSELSSGGGDTQYF. The CDR3, as DNA: TGTGCCAGCAGTGAACTTTCTAGCGGGGGGGGAGATACGCAGTATTTT.

In DNA form, the CDR3 reads TGCAGTGCTAGTGGCCGGGGGGTAAACACTGAAGCTTTCTTT. Translated: CSASGRGVNTEAFF. The chain links TRBV20-1 to TRBJ1-1, with D perhaps matching TRBD1 (5 bases). The germline gives CDR1 DFQATT, CDR2 SNEGSKA (reference sequence). The CDR3 totals 14 residues. Trimming took off 3 bases at V and 2 bases at J, with 13 bases between the two ends.

The chain has TRBV5-4 and TRBJ1-1; D remains ambiguous. The V and J ends lost 3 bases and 4 bases respectively, with 13 bases between them. The germline gives CDR1 SGHNT, CDR2 YYREEE (reference sequence). The CDR3 totals 14 residues. The CDR3 nucleotides read TGTGCCAGCAGCTCCTCGTGGGAGGGCACTGAAGCTTTCTTT. Its translation is CASSSSWEGTEAFF. Looking up the rest from reference TRBV5-4 and TRBJ1-1 gives the full variable domain: ETGVTQSPTHLIKTRGQQVTLRCSSQSGHNTVSWYQQALGQGPQFIFQYYREEENGRGNFPPRFSGLQFPNYSSELNVNALELDDSALYLCASSSSWEGTEAFFGQGTRLTVV.

V gene TRBV2 combines with J gene TRBJ2-1; no reliable D call. V was cut by 6 bases and J by 4 bases, with 10 bases left in between. Looked up from germline, CDR1 is SNHLY and CDR2 is FYNNEI. The CDR3 extends over 13 amino acids. CDR3 in DNA: TGTGCCAGCAGCCGGCTAGAATACAATGAGCAGTTCTTC. Protein: CASSRLEYNEQFF.

The chain couples TRBV27 to TRBJ1-1; D uncertain. The germline V gene encodes CDR1 MNHEY and CDR2 SMNVEV (reference sequence). This CDR3 is built from 14 residues. Trimming left V 2 bases short and J 5 bases short, with 12 bases between. CDR3 in DNA: TGTGCCAGCAGTTTAGGAGGGAGTGGGACTGAAGCTTTCTTT. Translating it yields CASSLGGSGTEAFF.

The J gene is TRBJ2-7, the V gene TRBV6-5; 12 bases are a match to TRBD2. CDR1 is MNHEY, CDR2 SVGAGI, per germline. CDR3 length: 15 residues. Losses at the gene ends were 7 bases for V and 7 bases for J; bases not matched to a gene: 11. As DNA, the CDR3 is TGTGCCAGCACCCCGACTAGCGGGGGCCACCGGGAGCAGTACGTC. It encodes CASTPTSGGHREQYV.